This T cell receptor beta chain was sequenced in a study of blood T cells in healthy people across ages. Findings and caveats of the study: Older age coincided with a roughly linear decline in TCR beta diversity per million T cells. Fewer expanded clones and more diversity marked long-lived versus aged donors.

Comments on this clonotype: As yet, its antigen is unknown.

The use of a sample-barcoded 5' primer and a J-beta primer mix characterized a second PCR of about 6 to 11 cycles. A tag from a template-switch adaptor with 12 random nucleotides marked each cDNA molecule. TCRdb called the 5' RACE reads again in MiXCR, with one record for every CDR3 protein. The table shows around 940,000 distinct CDR3 sequences, with 51% occurring only once. Every donor contributed about 10 milliliters of peripheral blood by blood draw. The CDR3 spans 15 residues. Trimming left V 2 bases short and J 6 bases short, with 13 bases between. The germline CDR1 and CDR2 sequences are LGHNT and FRNRAP.

Sequences were obtained from blood. The sequence was collected from a woman between 55 and 75 years old in good health. The gene calls are TRBV12-5 and TRBJ1-4; D ambiguous. CDR3 sequence: CASGLSSRSDEKLFF. DNA of the CDR3: TGTGCTAGTGGTTTGTCTTCTCGGTCGGATGAAAAACTGTTTTTT.